These T cell receptor beta chains were read from a single sample in a study of T cells in Graves' hyperthyroidism and ophthalmopathy. TCRdb used MiXCR to reprocess the multiplex PCR reads, holding one entry per CDR3 protein. The data contain 340,000 or so distinct CDR3 sequences, about 18% of them seen just once; the ten biggest clones take up approximately 49%. Sequencing was carried out using blood. The source of these receptors is a woman aged 45-60 years with Graves' hyperthyroidism. Each CDR3 is given with its conserved first and last residue. A D gene is named only where the DNA matches it firmly. Some rows have no size entry. The others give once, few or many, or a class for an expanded clone.

j_call	d_call	v_call	clone_size	cdr3_aa	cdr3_nt
TRBJ2-3	NA	TRBV28	many	CASRSFYDPNTDTQYF	TGTGCCAGCAGATCCTTCTACGATCCCAACACAGATACGCAGTATTTT
TRBJ1-1	NA	TRBV6-1	many	CASSEIGSTEAFF	TGTGCCAGCAGTGAAATCGGGAGCACTGAAGCTTTCTTT
TRBJ2-3	NA	TRBV5-1	many	CASSLGWGPSTDTQYF	TGCGCCAGCAGCTTGGGATGGGGCCCTAGCACAGATACGCAGTATTTT
TRBJ2-3	NA	TRBV7-3	NA	CASSPRASDGADTQYF	TGTGCCAGCAGCCCCAGGGCTAGCGATGGTGCAGATACGCAGTATTTT
TRBJ2-3	NA	TRBV7-9	NA	CASSPGDTDTQYF	TGTGCCAGCAGCCCCGGTGACACAGATACGCAGTATTTT
TRBJ2-3	NA	TRBV3-1	NA	CASSDIGAADTQYF	TGTGCCAGCAGCGACATTGGGGCCGCAGATACGCAGTATTTT
TRBJ2-5	NA	TRBV13	many	CASSSRESWGKTQYF	TGTGCCAGCAGCTCCCGGGAATCCTGGGGGAAGACCCAGTACTTC
TRBJ2-5	NA	TRBV28	many	CASSRRLAYQETQYF	TGTGCCAGCAGTCGACGTCTAGCCTACCAAGAGACCCAGTACTTC
TRBJ2-3	TRBD1	TRBV6-1	NA	CASSGYRGDTQYF	TGTGCCAGCAGTGGATACAGGGGAGATACGCAGTATTTT
TRBJ2-2	NA	TRBV11-2	many	CASSLGSALGELFF	TGTGCCAGCAGCTTAGGCTCTGCCCTGGGGGAGCTGTTTTTT
TRBJ2-7	TRBD2	TRBV7-2	many	CASSLAASGRLFSSYEQYF	TGTGCCAGCAGCTTAGCTGCTAGCGGGAGGCTTTTTAGCTCCTACGAGCAGTACTTC
TRBJ2-4	NA	TRBV3-1	NA	CASSQPGTDIQYF	TGTGCCAGCAGCCAGCCCGGGACCGACATTCAGTACTTC
TRBJ1-1	NA	TRBV20-1	NA	CSARAGAMNTEAFF	TGCAGTGCTAGAGCAGGGGCGATGAACACTGAAGCTTTCTTT
TRBJ2-7	NA	TRBV28	many	CASSPPGLSSYEQYF	TGTGCCAGCAGTCCACCGGGGTTGAGCTCCTACGAGCAGTACTTC
TRBJ1-5	NA	TRBV6-1	few	CASRDTERQPQHF	TGTGCCAGCAGGGACACAGAACGCCAGCCCCAGCATTTT
TRBJ1-5	NA	TRBV18	few	CASSSVTGSEPQHF	TGTGCCAGCTCAAGTGTCACAGGGAGCGAGCCCCAGCATTTT
TRBJ2-1	NA	TRBV19	NA	CASSIRASSYNEQFF	TGTGCCAGTAGTATAAGGGCGTCCTCCTACAATGAGCAGTTCTTC
TRBJ1-5	NA	TRBV12-3/TRBV12-4	few	CASTLRGSNQPQHF	TGTGCCAGTACACTCCGGGGGTCCAATCAGCCCCAGCATTTT
TRBJ1-5	NA	TRBV19	few	CASRKDGFNQPQHF	TGTGCCAGTAGAAAGGACGGATTCAATCAGCCCCAGCATTTT
TRBJ2-1	TRBD2	TRBV7-3	few	CASSRGLANNEQFF	TGTGCCAGCAGCCGCGGACTAGCCAACAATGAGCAGTTCTTC
TRBJ1-2	NA	TRBV27	NA	CASSFGVTQGYTF	TGTGCCAGCAGTTTTGGTGTGACTCAGGGCTACACCTTC
TRBJ1-1	TRBD1	TRBV27	many	CASSLHRGSSEAFF	TGTGCCAGCAGTTTACACAGGGGGTCATCTGAAGCTTTCTTT
TRBJ2-6	NA	TRBV6-5	NA	CASKVSVSGANVLTF	TGTGCCAGCAAGGTCAGCGTCTCTGGGGCCAACGTCCTGACTTTC
TRBJ2-3	NA	TRBV18	many	CASSPSGDTQYF	TGTGCCAGCTCACCAAGTGGAGATACGCAGTATTTT
TRBJ1-4	NA	TRBV30	few	CAWSVGTTNEKLFF	TGTGCCTGGAGTGTCGGGACAACTAATGAAAAACTGTTTTTT
TRBJ2-1	TRBD2	TRBV27	many	CASSWLAGGGEQFF	TGTGCCAGCAGTTGGCTAGCGGGGGGGGGTGAGCAGTTCTTC
TRBJ2-3	NA	TRBV7-9	NA	CASSPMGGSTDTQYF	TGTGCCAGCAGCCCGATGGGGGGCAGCACAGATACGCAGTATTTT
TRBJ2-3	NA	TRBV12-3/TRBV12-4	few	CASSFGLYTDTQYF	TGTGCCAGCAGTTTTGGGCTCTACACAGATACGCAGTATTTT
TRBJ1-3	TRBD1	TRBV2	NA	CASRPDRVSGNTIYF	TGTGCCAGCAGGCCCGACAGGGTCTCTGGAAACACCATATATTTT
TRBJ2-2	NA	TRBV2	many	CASNNRANTGELFF	TGTGCCAGCAATAACCGGGCGAACACCGGGGAGCTGTTTTTT
TRBJ1-1	NA	TRBV5-1	many	CASSFLLNTEAFF	TGCGCCAGCAGCTTCCTACTAAACACTGAAGCTTTCTTT
TRBJ1-1	NA	TRBV12-3/TRBV12-4	many	CASSLAGSYTEAFF	TGTGCCAGCAGTTTAGCGGGCAGCTACACTGAAGCTTTCTTT
TRBJ1-1	NA	TRBV5-4	few	CASSLWGGGTEAFF	TGTGCCAGCAGCTTATGGGGCGGGGGGACTGAAGCTTTCTTT
TRBJ2-5	TRBD1	TRBV9	many	CASTSPGQVPLGETQYF	TGTGCCAGCACCTCACCCGGACAGGTCCCTTTAGGAGAGACCCAGTACTTC
TRBJ1-1	NA	TRBV11-2	many	CASSFGTDRTEAFF	TGTGCCAGCAGCTTTGGGACGGATCGCACTGAAGCTTTCTTT
TRBJ1-5	TRBD1	TRBV20-1	NA	CSARGGQGGSNQPQHF	TGCAGTGCTAGAGGCGGACAGGGGGGGAGCAATCAGCCCCAGCATTTT
TRBJ2-1	NA	TRBV6-1	NA	CASSYRESREQFF	TGTGCCAGCAGTTACCGGGAATCAAGAGAGCAGTTCTTC
TRBJ2-5	TRBD2	TRBV29-1	few	CSVEGGGPGYF	TGCAGCGTTGAAGGCGGGGGGCCAGGGTACTTC
TRBJ1-1	NA	TRBV2	few	CASSEGRIGENTEAFF	TGTGCCAGCAGTGAAGGGCGGATAGGCGAGAACACTGAAGCTTTCTTT
TRBJ1-2	NA	TRBV27	many	CASRGGRVSNYGYTF	TGTGCCAGCAGAGGGGGGAGGGTATCTAACTATGGCTACACCTTC
TRBJ1-2	NA	TRBV5-5	NA	CASSLEGAGYGYTF	TGTGCCAGCAGCTTAGAGGGCGCGGGTTATGGCTACACCTTC
TRBJ2-1	TRBD2	TRBV27	many	CASSLGGGAAEQFF	TGTGCCAGCAGTTTGGGCGGGGGGGCCGCTGAGCAGTTCTTC
TRBJ2-7	TRBD1	TRBV27	many	CASSPTGTGFYEQYF	TGTGCCAGCAGTCCAACTGGGACAGGGTTCTACGAGCAGTACTTC
TRBJ1-4	NA	TRBV15	NA	CATSRVGATNEKLFF	TGTGCCACCAGCAGAGTTGGGGCAACTAATGAAAAACTGTTTTTT
TRBJ2-1	TRBD2	TRBV12-3/TRBV12-4	many	CASSRLAGGSYNEQFF	TGTGCCAGCAGTCGACTAGCGGGGGGGTCCTACAATGAGCAGTTCTTC
TRBJ1-5	TRBD1	TRBV2	NA	CASRGQGEPPQHF	TGTGCCAGCAGAGGACAGGGTGAACCGCCCCAGCATTTT
TRBJ1-2	NA	TRBV20-1	few	CSARTVIRDGYTF	TGCAGTGCTAGAACCGTTATAAGGGACGGCTACACCTTC
TRBJ1-1	NA	TRBV27	many	CASSLEQGGRAFF	TGTGCCAGCAGTTTAGAACAGGGCGGGAGAGCTTTCTTT
TRBJ2-1	NA	TRBV2	many	CASSSGEFSPNEQFF	TGTGCCAGCAGCTCAGGCGAATTCTCCCCAAATGAGCAGTTCTTC
TRBJ2-7	TRBD2	TRBV20-1	many	CSARGLAGRYEQYF	TGCAGTGCTAGGGGACTAGCGGGAAGATACGAGCAGTACTTC
TRBJ2-3	TRBD2	TRBV4-2	NA	CASSQERSSGSRDTQYF	TGTGCCAGCAGCCAAGAAAGGTCCAGCGGGAGTCGAGATACGCAGTATTTT
TRBJ2-5	TRBD1	TRBV28	many	CASSPPSRQGGMYETQYF	TGTGCCAGCAGTCCCCCAAGCAGACAGGGGGGGATGTATGAGACCCAGTACTTC
TRBJ1-3	NA	TRBV7-2	many	CASSQTGNTIYF	TGTGCCAGCAGCCAGACTGGAAACACCATATATTTT